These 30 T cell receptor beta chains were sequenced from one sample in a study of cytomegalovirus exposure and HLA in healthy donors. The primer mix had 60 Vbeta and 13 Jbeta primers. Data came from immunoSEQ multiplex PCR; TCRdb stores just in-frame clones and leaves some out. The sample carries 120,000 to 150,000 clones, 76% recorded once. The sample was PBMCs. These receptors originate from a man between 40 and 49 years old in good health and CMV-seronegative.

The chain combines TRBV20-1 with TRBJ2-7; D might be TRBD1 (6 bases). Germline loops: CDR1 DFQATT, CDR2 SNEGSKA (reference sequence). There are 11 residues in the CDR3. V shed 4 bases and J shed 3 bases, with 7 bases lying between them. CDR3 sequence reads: CSANRDYEQYF. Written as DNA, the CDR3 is TGCAGTGCTAACAGGGACTACGAGCAGTACTTC.

CDR3 protein: CSVEGPGLSSYNEQFF. The DNA for the CDR3 is TGCAGCGTTGAAGGCCCAGGCTTGAGCTCCTACAATGAGCAGTTCTTC. The chain recombines TRBV29-1 with TRBJ2-1, with D hard to call. V lost 1 base and J 0 bases, leaving 13 bases between the germline ends. Germline V gene lookup returns CDR1 SQVTM and CDR2 ANQGSEA. This CDR3 spans 16 amino acids.

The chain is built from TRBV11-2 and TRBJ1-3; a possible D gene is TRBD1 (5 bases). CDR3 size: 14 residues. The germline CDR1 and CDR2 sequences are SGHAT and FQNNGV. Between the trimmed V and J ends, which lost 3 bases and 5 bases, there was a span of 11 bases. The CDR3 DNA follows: TGTGCCAGCAGCTTCGACAGAATCCGAAACACCATATATTTT. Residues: CASSFDRIRNTIYF. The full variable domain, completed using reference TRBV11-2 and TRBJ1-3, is EAGVAQSPRYKIIEKRQSVAFWCNPISGHATLYWYQQILGQGPKLLIQFQNNGVVDDSQLPKDRFSAERLKGVDSTLKIQPAKLEDSAVYLCASSFDRIRNTIYFGEGSWLTVV.

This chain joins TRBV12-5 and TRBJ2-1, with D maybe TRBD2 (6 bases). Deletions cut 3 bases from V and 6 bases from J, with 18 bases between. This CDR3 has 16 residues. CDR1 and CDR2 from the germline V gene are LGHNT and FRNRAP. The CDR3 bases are TGTGCTAGTGGTTTCCAGGACTACCCCGGGGTCAATGAGCAGTTCTTC. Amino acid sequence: CASGFQDYPGVNEQFF.

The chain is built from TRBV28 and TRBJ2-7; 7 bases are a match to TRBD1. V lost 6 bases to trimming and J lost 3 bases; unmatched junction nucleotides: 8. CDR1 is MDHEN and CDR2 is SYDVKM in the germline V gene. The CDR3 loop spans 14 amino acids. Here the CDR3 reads CASRPPGQHYEQYF. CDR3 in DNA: TGTGCCAGCAGGCCGCCGGGACAGCACTACGAGCAGTACTTC. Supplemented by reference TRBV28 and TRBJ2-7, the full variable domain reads DVKVTQSSRYLVKRTGEKVFLECVQDMDHENMFWYRQDPGLGLRLIYFSYDVKMKEKGDIPEGYSVSREKKERFSLILESASTNQTSMYLCASRPPGQHYEQYFGPGTRLTVT.

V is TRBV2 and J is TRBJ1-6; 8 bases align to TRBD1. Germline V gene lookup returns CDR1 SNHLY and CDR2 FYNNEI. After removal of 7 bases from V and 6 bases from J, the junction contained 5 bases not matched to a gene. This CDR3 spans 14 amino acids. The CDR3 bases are TGTGCCAGCATCCGGACAGGGAGTAATTCACCCCTCCACTTT. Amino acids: CASIRTGSNSPLHF. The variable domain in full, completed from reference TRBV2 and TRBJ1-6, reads EPEVTQTPSHQVTQMGQEVILRCVPISNHLYFYWYRQILGQKVEFLVSFYNNEISEKSEIFDDQFSVERPDGSNFTLKIRSTKLEDSAMYFCASIRTGSNSPLHFGNGTRLTVT.

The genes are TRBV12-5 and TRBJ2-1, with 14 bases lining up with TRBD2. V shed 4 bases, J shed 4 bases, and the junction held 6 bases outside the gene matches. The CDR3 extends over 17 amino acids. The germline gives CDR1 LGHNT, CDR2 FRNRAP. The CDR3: CASGSGLAGANYNEQFF. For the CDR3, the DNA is TGTGCTAGTGGTTCGGGACTAGCGGGAGCTAATTACAATGAGCAGTTCTTC.

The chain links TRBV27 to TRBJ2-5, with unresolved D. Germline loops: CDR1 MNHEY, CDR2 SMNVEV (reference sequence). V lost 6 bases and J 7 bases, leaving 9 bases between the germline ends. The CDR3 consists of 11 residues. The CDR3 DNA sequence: TGTGCCAGCAGAGTCGGTGCGACCCAGTACTTC. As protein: CASRVGATQYF.

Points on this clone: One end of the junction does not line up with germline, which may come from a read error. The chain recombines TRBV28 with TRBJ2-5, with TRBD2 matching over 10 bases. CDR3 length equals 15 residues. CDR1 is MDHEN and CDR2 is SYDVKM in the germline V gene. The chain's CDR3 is CTSSIEREGLETQYF. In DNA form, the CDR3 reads TGTACCAGCAGTATAGAGCGGGAGGGCCTCGAGACCCAGTACTTC. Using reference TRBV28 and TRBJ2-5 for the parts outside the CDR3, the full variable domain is DVKVTQSSRYLVKRTGEKVFLECVQDMDHENMFWYRQDPGLGLRLIYFSYDVKMKEKGDIPEGYSVSREKKERFSLILESASTNQTSMYLCTSSIEREGLETQYFGPGTRLLVL.

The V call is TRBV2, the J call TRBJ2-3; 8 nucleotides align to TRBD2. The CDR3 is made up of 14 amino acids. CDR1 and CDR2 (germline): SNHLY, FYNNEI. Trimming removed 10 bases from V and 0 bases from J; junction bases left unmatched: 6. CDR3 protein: CANISGISTDTQYF. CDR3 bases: TGTGCCAACATTAGCGGGATTAGCACAGATACGCAGTATTTT. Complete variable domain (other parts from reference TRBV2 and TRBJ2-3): EPEVTQTPSHQVTQMGQEVILRCVPISNHLYFYWYRQILGQKVEFLVSFYNNEISEKSEIFDDQFSVERPDGSNFTLKIRSTKLEDSAMYFCANISGISTDTQYFGPGTRLTVL.

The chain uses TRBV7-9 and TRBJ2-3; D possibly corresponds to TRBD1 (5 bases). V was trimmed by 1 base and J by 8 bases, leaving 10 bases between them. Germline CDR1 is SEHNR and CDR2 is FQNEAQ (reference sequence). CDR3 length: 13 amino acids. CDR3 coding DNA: TGTGCCAGCAGCTTAGAAGTGCAGGGTACGCAGTATTTT. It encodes CASSLEVQGTQYF.

CDR3 sequence: CASSLLAGTDTQYF. CDR3 bases: TGTGCCAGCAGCTTGTTAGCGGGCACAGATACGCAGTATTTT. The chain couples TRBV11-2 to TRBJ2-3; D perhaps matches TRBD2 (6 bases). Germline values: CDR1 SGHAT, CDR2 FQNNGV. This CDR3 has 14 residues. Trimming stripped 3 bases from V and 1 base from J, with 8 bases between.

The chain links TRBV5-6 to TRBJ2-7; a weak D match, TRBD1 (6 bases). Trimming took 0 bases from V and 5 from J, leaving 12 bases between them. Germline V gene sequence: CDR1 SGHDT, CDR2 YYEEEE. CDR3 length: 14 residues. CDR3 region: CASSLGGLGHEQYF. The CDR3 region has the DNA TGTGCCAGCAGCTTGGGGGGGCTTGGCCACGAGCAGTACTTC.

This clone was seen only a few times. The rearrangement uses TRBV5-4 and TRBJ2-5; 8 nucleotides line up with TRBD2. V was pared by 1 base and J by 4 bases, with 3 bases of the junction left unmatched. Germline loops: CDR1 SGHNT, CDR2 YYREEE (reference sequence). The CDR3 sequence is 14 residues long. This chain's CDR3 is CASSLRGGGETQYF. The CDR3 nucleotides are TGTGCCAGCAGCTTGCGGGGGGGCGGAGAGACCCAGTACTTC.

In DNA, the CDR3 is TGTGCCAGCAGCTCTAGGCCGGGACACACCTACGAGCAGTACTTC. This translates into CASSSRPGHTYEQYF. The chain combines TRBV11-2 with TRBJ2-7; possible D gene TRBD1, 6 bases. Germline V gene sequence: CDR1 SGHAT, CDR2 FQNNGV. V lost 4 bases, J lost 2 bases, and 15 bases lay in between. The CDR3 has 15 amino acids.

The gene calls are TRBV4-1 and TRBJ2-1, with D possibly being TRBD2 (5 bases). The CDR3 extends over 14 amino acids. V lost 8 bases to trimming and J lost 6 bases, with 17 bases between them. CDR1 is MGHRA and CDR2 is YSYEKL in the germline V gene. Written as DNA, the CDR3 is TGCGCCAGCGGACCCGGGGTTCTGGGCAATGAGCAGTTCTTC. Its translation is CASGPGVLGNEQFF.

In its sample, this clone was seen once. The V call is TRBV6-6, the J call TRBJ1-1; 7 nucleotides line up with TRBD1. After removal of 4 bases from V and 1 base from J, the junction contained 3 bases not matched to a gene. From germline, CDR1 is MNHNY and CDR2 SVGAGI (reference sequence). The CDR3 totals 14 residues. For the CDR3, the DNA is TGTGCCAGCAGTTTGGGACAGTCGAACACTGAAGCTTTCTTT. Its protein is CASSLGQSNTEAFF.

Written as DNA, the CDR3 is TGCAGCGTTGAAGAGAGGAGCTCCCAGGATACGCAGTATTTT. Translating gives CSVEERSSQDTQYF. The chain uses TRBV29-1 and TRBJ2-3, with D uncertain. V lost 0 bases to trimming and J lost 6 bases, with 13 bases between them. The CDR3 has 14 residues. Germline lookup yields CDR1 SQVTM and CDR2 ANQGSEA.

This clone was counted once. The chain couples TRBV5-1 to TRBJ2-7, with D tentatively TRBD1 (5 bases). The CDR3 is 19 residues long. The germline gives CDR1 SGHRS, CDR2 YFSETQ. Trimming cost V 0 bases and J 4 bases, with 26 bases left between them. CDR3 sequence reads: CASSLVTPLTGVKGYEQYF. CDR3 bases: TGCGCCAGCAGCTTGGTTACCCCGTTAACGGGTGTTAAGGGGTACGAGCAGTACTTC.

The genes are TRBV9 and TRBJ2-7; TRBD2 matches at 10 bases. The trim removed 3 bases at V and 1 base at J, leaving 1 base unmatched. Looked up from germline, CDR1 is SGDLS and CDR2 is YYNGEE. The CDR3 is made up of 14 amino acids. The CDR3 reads CASSGTSGSYEQYF. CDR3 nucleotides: TGTGCCAGCAGCGGGACTAGCGGATCCTACGAGCAGTACTTC.

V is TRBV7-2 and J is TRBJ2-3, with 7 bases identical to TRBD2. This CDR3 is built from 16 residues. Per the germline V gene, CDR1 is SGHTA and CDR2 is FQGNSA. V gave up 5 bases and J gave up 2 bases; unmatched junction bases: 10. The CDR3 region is CASSVDLRGYTDTQYF. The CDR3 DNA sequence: TGTGCCAGCAGCGTAGACCTGCGGGGGTACACAGATACGCAGTATTTT.

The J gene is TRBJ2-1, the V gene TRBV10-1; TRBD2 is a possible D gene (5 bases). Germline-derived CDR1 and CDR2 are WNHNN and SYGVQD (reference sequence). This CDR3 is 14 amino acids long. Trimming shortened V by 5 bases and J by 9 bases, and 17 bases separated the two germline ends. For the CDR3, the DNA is TGCGCCAGCAGTTTCAATTTCGGCGGAGGTGAGCAGTTCTTC. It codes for CASSFNFGGGEQFF.

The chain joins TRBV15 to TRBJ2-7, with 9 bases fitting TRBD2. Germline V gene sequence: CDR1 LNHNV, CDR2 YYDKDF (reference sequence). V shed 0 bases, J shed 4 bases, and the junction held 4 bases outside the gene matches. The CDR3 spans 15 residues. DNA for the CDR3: TGTGCCACCAGCAGAGACCTTAGCGGGAGTTACGAGCAGTACTTC. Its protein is CATSRDLSGSYEQYF.

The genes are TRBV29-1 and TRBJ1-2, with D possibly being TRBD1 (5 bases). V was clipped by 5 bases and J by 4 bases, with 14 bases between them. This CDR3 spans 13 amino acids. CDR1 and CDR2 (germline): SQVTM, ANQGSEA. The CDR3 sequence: CSVMSGGGYGYTF. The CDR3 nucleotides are TGCAGCGTTATGTCCGGGGGGGGCTATGGCTACACCTTC.

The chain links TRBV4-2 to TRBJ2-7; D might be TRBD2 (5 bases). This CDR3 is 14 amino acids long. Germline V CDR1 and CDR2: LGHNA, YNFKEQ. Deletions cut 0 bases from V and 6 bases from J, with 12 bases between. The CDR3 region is CASSQEIASREQYF. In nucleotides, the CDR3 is TGTGCCAGCAGCCAAGAAATAGCTAGCCGCGAGCAGTACTTC.

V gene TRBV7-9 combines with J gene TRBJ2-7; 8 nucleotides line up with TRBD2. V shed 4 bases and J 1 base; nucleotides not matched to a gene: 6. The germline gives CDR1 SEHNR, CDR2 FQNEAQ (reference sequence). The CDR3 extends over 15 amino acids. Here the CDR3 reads CASSSRTSISYEQYF. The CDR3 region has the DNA TGTGCCAGCAGCTCCCGGACTAGCATTTCCTACGAGCAGTACTTC.

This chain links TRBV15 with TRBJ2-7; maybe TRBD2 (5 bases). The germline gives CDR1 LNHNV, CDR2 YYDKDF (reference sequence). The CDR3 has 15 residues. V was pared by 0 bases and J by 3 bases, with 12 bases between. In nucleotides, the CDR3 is TGTGCCACCAGCAGAGATCACGGCGGGTACTACGAGCAGTACTTC. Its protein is CATSRDHGGYYEQYF.

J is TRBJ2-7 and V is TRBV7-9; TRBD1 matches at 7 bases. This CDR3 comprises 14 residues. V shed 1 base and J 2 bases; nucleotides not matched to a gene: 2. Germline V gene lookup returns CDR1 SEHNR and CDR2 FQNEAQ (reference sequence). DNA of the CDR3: TGTGCCAGCAGCTTAGAGACAGGGCCCTACGAGCAGTACTTC. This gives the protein CASSLETGPYEQYF.

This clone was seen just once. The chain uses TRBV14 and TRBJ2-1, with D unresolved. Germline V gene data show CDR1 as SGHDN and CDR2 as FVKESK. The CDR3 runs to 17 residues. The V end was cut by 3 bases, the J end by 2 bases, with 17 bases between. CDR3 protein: CASSHEGEVEPYNEQFF. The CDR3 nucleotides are TGTGCCAGCAGCCACGAAGGAGAAGTGGAACCCTACAATGAGCAGTTCTTC.

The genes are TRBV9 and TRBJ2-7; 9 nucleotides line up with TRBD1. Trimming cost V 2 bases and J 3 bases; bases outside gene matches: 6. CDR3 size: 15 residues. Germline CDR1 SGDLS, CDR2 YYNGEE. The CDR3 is CASSVRDRAFYEQYF. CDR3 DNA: TGTGCCAGCAGCGTCCGGGACAGGGCGTTCTACGAGCAGTACTTC.